This TCR beta chain came from a study of blood T cell repertoires in COVID-19. The overall study: From the United States, Italy and Spain came samples of acute and convalescent COVID-19. Sources were T cells, B-cell-depleted T cells, or PBMCs; the material itself was cDNA or gDNA.

Authors' analysis steps: From reference gene primer amplification, estimates of nucleated cell counts were derived. Here immunoSEQ multiplex PCR was the method, and the copy in TCRdb shows in-frame clones only, minus some. The DNA was the basis for D and trimming; V, J and clone size are from that table. The sample holds 75,000 to 90,000 clones, approximately 87% seen once. Sequences were obtained from peripheral blood. This TCR derives from a human donor in a cohort sampled during active COVID-19.

CDR3 bases: TGCGCCAGCAGCTTGGCCGGAAGATCAGGGGTTGAGCAGTTCTTC. Its protein is CASSLAGRSGVEQFF. The rearrangement uses TRBV5-1 and TRBJ2-1, with a possible D match to TRBD1 (6 bases). The CDR3 is 15 amino acids. Germline CDR1 and CDR2: SGHRS and YFSETQ. V was shortened by 0 bases and J by 9 bases, with 16 bases between the two germline ends.